A single sample is the source of the 4 T cell receptor beta chains below, sequenced in a study of blood T cell repertoires in COVID-19. The data were produced by immunoSEQ multiplex PCR, yet TCRdb's version contains in-frame clones alone and is incomplete. In the table there are 200,000 to 300,000 clones, 86% of which are singletons. Sequencing used PBMCs or T cells enriched from blood (not recorded which). These receptors were taken from a woman younger than 35 who had recovered from COVID-19.

V and J are TRBV19 and TRBJ1-1; 8 bases fit TRBD1. The germline V gene encodes CDR1 LNHDA and CDR2 SQIVND (reference sequence). The CDR3 is 13 amino acids. The trim removed 6 bases at V and 4 bases at J, leaving 4 bases unmatched. In nucleotides, the CDR3 is TGTGCCAGTAGCCGAGGACAGGGCACTGAAGCTTTCTTT. This translates into CASSRGQGTEAFF.

This chain uses TRBV4-3 with TRBJ2-4; 7 nucleotides agree with TRBD2. The V segment lost 2 bases and the J segment 0 bases; nucleotides outside the gene matches: 16. The CDR3 has 20 amino acids. Germline CDR1 is LGHNA and CDR2 is YSLEER. CDR3 in amino acids: CASSQNGGRSSGIAKNIQYF. CDR3 bases: TGCGCCAGCAGCCAAAATGGTGGGCGTTCTAGCGGCATAGCCAAAAACATTCAGTACTTC.

As DNA, the CDR3 is TGTGCCAGCAGCTCGACTCCGGGACTAGCGGGTTGGGAGACCCAGTACTTC. Protein sequence: CASSSTPGLAGWETQYF. The chain carries TRBV11-3 and TRBJ2-5; 12 nucleotides match TRBD2. Unmatched junction bases numbered 11, after V lost 4 bases and J lost 5 bases. The germline CDR1 and CDR2 sequences are SGHNT and YENEEA. The CDR3 is 17 residues long.

This clone was detected a few times. The chain combines TRBV4-3 with TRBJ1-1, with TRBD1 matching 7 bases. From germline, CDR1 is LGHNA and CDR2 YSLEER. V lost 4 bases to trimming and J lost 1 base; unmatched junction nucleotides: 6. This CDR3 is 15 amino acids long. CDR3 coding DNA: TGCGCCAGCAGCCTGCTGAGACAGGGGAACACTGAAGCTTTCTTT. Its protein is CASSLLRQGNTEAFF.